Below, 4 T cell receptor beta chains from the same sample are listed, as sequenced in a study of CD8 T cells in ankylosing spondylitis. TCRdb re-derived calls from the 5' RACE reads in MiXCR, one entry per CDR3 protein. The table records under 150,000 distinct CDR3 sequences, 7.5% to 9.5% of them present only once. The sequencing input was synovial fluid, either unsorted or a sorted T cell fraction (not recorded which). The origin of the receptors is a male donor with ankylosing spondylitis.

This clonotype was seen more than once but under ten times. V usage is TRBV20-1 and J usage is TRBJ1-5; D ambiguous. Germline CDR1 DFQATT, CDR2 SNEGSKA (reference sequence). The CDR3 runs 13 residues. Trimming stripped 6 bases from V and 4 bases from J, with 13 bases between. CDR3 sequence: CSAPKRQNQPQHF. The CDR3 region has the DNA TGCAGTGCCCCCAAGCGGCAAAATCAGCCCCAGCATTTT.

This chain connects TRBV27 to TRBJ1-5; D is unclear. The CDR3 contains 12 residues. Germline V CDR1 and CDR2: MNHEY, SMNVEV (reference sequence). Trimming stripped 6 bases from V and 3 bases from J, with 6 bases between. The DNA of the CDR3 is TGTGCCAGCAGCCCCGTCAATCAGCCCCAGCATTTT. As protein: CASSPVNQPQHF.

This clonotype came up many times. The rearrangement joins TRBV9 to TRBJ1-5; 7 nucleotides line up with TRBD1. CDR3 length equals 17 residues. The trim removed 10 bases at V and 3 bases at J, leaving 19 bases unmatched. Germline V gene lookup returns CDR1 SGDLS and CDR2 YYNGEE. In DNA form, the CDR3 reads TGTGCCCGCCTGCAAGACAGGGAACCGATCTACAATCAGCCCCAGCATTTT. Amino acid sequence: CARLQDREPIYNQPQHF.

This clonotype turned up a few times. For the CDR3, the DNA is TGTGCCAGCAGCCAGGAGACAGGGGGTACTTCACCCCTCCACTTT. Its translation: CASSQETGGTSPLHF. The V gene is TRBV7-9, the J gene TRBJ1-6, with 9 bases fitting TRBD1. Germline CDR1 SEHNR, CDR2 FQNEAQ (reference sequence). The CDR3 consists of 15 residues. J was trimmed by 9 bases and V by 5 bases; bases with no gene match: 8.